One T cell receptor beta chain is described in this entry. It lacks a known antigen. The sample holds no much larger clone one base away, and base qualities are not on file. Trimming removed 0 bases from V and 9 bases from J, leaving 19 bases between the germline ends. CDR3 length: 15 amino acids, cysteine to phenylalanine. The kept DNA is CDR3 alone, 45 bases in frame from the first base. From the germline V gene, CDR1 is SGHRS and CDR2 is YFSETQ. TCRbeta CDR3 regions were amplified from genomic DNA by means of the immunoSEQ Assay, a bias-controlled multiplex PCR. On the authors' methods: Nucleated cell counts per sample were estimated from amplification of reference gene primers within the assay. To quantify the absolute abundance of each unique TCRbeta CDR3 rearrangement, sequence reads were collapsed and filtered. For each sample, productive Simpson clonality was calculated as the square root of Simpson's diversity index over productive rearrangements. TCRdb retrieved this table from immuneACCESS and kept in-frame rearrangements only. Not all clones are present; in checked studies, unresolved V genes account for under half, and no reason is known for the remainder. The V and J calls and clone size were taken over from that table, and D and trimming were inferred from the DNA. The sample contains under 350,000 clones, about nine tenths of them found a single time. The ten biggest clones cover around 1.7% of the sample.

Participants in the prospective study were enrolled through a virtual design, were aged roughly 18 to 90 years, and lived in under 25 United States geographic areas. In the prospective study, participants were assigned to cohorts based on the clinical history participants reported in a screening survey and a study questionnaire. Recovered participants in ImmuneRACE Cohort 3 were defined as having two consecutive negative NP/OP PCR tests, clearance from a healthcare professional, or resolution of symptoms. In the prospective study, whole blood, serum and a nasopharyngeal or oropharyngeal swab were collected from each participant by mobile phlebotomists. Additional blood draws and questionnaires over a roughly two-month period could optionally be provided by prospective study participants. Before DNA extraction, prospective study blood samples were shipped either frozen or at room temperature. The data were obtained in a study of blood T cell repertoires in COVID-19 (dated by TCRdb to 2018 to 2020). For context, the study as a whole: Samples from collaborators originated in the United States, Italy and Spain and spanned both the acute and convalescent phases of COVID-19. The dataset comprised deeply sampled blood TCRbeta repertoires from subjects exposed to, actively infected with, or recovered from COVID-19. The material from the prospective study consisted of cDNA or gDNA derived from T cells, B-cell-depleted T cells, or PBMCs. HLA class I and class II types, where available, came from metadata supplied by the sample provider rather than from assay-based typing. A de-identified subject ID, COVID-19 status, age in years and sex were almost always included in the sample metadata. Samples came from the ongoing ImmuneRACE study (first 160 participants) plus 1,254 subjects from 6 global collaborators. A freely available public database, intended as a resource for researchers studying the immune response to SARS-CoV-2, is where the repertoires were released. Overall study outcomes, separate from this receptor: The amount of clinical and demographic metadata varied by source and participant and was provided uncurated.

The specimen was PBMCs or T cells enriched from blood (not recorded which). This TCR came from a woman aged 40 to 49 who had recovered from COVID-19. The chain is encoded by TRBV5-1 joined to TRBJ2-7; the D gene is perhaps TRBD2, from 5 matching bases. The CDR3 has the sequence CASSLENGLNRRQYF. The nucleotide sequence is given as TGCGCCAGCAGCTTGGAAAATGGACTCAATCGGAGGCAGTACTTC.